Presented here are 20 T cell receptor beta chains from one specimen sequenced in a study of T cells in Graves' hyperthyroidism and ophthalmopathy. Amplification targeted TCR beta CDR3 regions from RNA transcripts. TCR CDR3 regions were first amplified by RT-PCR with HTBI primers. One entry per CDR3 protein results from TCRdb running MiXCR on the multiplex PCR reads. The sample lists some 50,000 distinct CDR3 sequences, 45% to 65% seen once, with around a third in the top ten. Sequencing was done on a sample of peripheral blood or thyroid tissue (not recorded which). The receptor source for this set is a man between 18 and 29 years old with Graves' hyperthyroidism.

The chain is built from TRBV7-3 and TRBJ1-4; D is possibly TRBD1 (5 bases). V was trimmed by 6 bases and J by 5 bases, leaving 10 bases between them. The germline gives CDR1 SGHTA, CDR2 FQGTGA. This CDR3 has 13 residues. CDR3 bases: TGTGCCAGCAGGAGACAGTTAAATGAAAAACTGTTTTTT. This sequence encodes CASRRQLNEKLFF.

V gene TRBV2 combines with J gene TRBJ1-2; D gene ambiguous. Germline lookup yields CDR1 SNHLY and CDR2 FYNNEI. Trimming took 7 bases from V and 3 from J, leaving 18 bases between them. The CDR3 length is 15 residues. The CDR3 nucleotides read TGTGCCAGCACCTCCAGCGGGAAGAAAGACTATGGCTACACCTTC. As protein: CASTSSGKKDYGYTF.

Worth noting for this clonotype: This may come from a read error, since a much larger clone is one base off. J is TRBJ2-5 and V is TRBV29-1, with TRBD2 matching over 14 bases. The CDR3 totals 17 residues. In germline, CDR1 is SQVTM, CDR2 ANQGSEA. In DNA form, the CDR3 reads TGCAGCGTGAGGCCCGGGACTAGCGGGAGCGCGATGGAGACCCGGTACTTC. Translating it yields CSVRPGTSGSAMETRYF.

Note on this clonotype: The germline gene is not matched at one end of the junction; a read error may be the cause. CDR3 DNA: TGCGCCAGCAGCCACCAGGACATTAGCGGGCAAACCGGGGAGCCGTTTTTT. Protein: CASSHQDISGQTGEPFF. The V gene is TRBV14, the J gene TRBJ2-2; the match to TRBD2 covers 7 bases. CDR1 and CDR2 (germline): SGHDN, FVKESK. CDR3 length equals 17 residues.

The CDR3 protein is CASSLSNRANSPLHF. CDR3 nucleotide sequence: TGCGCCAGCAGCTTGAGCAACAGGGCGAATTCACCCCTCCACTTT. The rearrangement links TRBV5-1 to TRBJ1-6; perhaps TRBD1 as D (6 bases). The CDR3 has 15 residues. V gave up 1 base and J gave up 7 bases, with 12 bases separating them. Germline V gene data show CDR1 as SGHRS and CDR2 as YFSETQ.

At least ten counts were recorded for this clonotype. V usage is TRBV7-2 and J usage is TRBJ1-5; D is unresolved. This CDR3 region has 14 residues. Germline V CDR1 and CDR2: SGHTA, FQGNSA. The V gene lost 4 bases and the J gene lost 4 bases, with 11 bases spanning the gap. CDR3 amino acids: CASSSLLGNQPQHF. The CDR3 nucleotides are TGTGCCAGCAGCTCTCTTTTGGGGAATCAGCCCCAGCATTTT.

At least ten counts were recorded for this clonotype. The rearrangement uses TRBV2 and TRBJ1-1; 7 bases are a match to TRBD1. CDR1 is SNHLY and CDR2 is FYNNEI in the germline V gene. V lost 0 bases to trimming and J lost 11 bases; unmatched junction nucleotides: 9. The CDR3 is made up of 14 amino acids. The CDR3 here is CASSEAEEGAGAFF. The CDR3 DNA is TGTGCCAGCAGTGAAGCGGAAGAGGGGGCTGGGGCTTTCTTT.

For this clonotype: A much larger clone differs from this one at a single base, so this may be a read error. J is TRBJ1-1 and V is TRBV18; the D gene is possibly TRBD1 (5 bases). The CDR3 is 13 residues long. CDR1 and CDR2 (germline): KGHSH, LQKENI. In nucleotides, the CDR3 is TGTGCCAGCTCATCGGGGCAGATGTCTGAAGCTCTCTTT. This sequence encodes CASSSGQMSEALF.

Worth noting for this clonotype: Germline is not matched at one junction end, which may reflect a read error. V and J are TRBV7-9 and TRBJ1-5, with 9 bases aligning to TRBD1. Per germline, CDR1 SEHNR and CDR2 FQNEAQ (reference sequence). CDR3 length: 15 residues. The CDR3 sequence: CASSQDRGFYQPQHF. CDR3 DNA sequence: TGCGCCAGCAGCCAGGACAGGGGTTTTTATCAGCCCCAGCATTTT.

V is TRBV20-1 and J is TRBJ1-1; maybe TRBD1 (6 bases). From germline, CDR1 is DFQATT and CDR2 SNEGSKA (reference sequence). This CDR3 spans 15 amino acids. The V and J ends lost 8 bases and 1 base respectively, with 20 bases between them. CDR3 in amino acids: CSPTGGSDRNTEAFF. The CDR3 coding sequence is TGCAGTCCTACGGGGGGCTCAGACAGGAACACTGAAGCTTTCTTT.

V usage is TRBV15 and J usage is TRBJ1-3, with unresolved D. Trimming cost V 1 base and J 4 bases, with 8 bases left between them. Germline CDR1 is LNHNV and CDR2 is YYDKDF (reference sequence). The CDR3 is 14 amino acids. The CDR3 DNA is TGTGCCACCAGCAGAGCAACTCCCGGAAACACCATATATTTT. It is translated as CATSRATPGNTIYF. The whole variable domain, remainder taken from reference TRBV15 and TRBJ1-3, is DAMVIQNPRYQVTQFGKPVTLSCSQTLNHNVMYWYQQKSSQAPKLLFHYYDKDFNNEADTPDNFQSRRPNTSFCFLDIRSPGLGDTAMYLCATSRATPGNTIYFGEGSWLTVV.

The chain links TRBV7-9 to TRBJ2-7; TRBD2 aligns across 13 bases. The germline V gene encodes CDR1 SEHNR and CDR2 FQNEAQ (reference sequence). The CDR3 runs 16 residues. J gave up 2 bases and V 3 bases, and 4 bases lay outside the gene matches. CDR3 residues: CASSFATSGRAYEQYF. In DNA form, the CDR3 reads TGTGCCAGCAGCTTTGCAACTAGCGGGAGGGCCTACGAGCAGTACTTC.

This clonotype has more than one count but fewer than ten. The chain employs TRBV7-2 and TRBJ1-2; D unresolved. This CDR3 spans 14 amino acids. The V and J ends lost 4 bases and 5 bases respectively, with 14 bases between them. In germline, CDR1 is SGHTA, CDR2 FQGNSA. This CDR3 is CASSSVSPSYGYTF. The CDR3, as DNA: TGTGCCAGCAGCTCGGTCAGCCCCTCGTATGGCTACACCTTC.

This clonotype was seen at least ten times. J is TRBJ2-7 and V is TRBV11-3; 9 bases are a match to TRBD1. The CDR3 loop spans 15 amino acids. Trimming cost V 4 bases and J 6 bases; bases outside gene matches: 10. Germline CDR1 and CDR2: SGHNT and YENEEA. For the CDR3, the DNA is TGTGCCAGCAGCTCCGGGACAGGGTGGTCCAGCGAGCAGTACTTC. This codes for CASSSGTGWSSEQYF.

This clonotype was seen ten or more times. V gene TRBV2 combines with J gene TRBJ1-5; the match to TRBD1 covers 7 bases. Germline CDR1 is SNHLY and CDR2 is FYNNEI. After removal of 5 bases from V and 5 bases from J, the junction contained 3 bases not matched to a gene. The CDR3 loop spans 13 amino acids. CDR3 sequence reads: CASSRQGHQPQHF. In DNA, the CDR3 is TGTGCCAGCAGTCGACAGGGCCATCAGCCCCAGCATTTT.

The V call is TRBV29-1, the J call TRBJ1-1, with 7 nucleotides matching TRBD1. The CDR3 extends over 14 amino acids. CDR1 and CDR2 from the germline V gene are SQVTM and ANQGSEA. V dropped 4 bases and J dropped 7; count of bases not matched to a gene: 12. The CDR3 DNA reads TGCAGCGTTGCCCCGTTACAGGGGAGGGGTGAAGCTTTCTTT. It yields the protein CSVAPLQGRGEAFF.

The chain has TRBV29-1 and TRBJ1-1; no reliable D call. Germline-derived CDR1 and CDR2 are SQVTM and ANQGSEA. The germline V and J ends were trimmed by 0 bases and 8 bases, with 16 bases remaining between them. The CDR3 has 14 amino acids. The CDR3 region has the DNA TGCAGCGTTGAAGACACAGTGTCGGCCAGGGAAGCTTTCTTT. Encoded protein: CSVEDTVSAREAFF.

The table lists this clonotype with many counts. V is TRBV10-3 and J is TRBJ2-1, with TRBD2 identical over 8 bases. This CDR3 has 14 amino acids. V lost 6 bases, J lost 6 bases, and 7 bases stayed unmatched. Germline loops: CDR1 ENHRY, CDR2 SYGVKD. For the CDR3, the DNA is TGTGCCATCAGGGAAAGCGGGAGTCGCAATGAGCAGTTCTTC. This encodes CAIRESGSRNEQFF.

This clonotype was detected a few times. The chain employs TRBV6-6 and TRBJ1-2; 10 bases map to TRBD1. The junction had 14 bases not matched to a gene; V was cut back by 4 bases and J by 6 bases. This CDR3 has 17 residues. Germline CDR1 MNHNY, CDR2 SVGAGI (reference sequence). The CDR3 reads CASSSWDRGPFFHGYTF. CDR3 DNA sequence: TGTGCCAGCAGTTCTTGGGACAGGGGCCCATTTTTCCATGGCTACACCTTC.

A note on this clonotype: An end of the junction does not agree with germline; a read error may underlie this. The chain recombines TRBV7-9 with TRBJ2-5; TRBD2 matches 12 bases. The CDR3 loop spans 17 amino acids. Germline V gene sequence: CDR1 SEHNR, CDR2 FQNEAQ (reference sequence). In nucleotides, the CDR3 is TGCGCCAGCAGCCGACGACTAGCGGGAGAGTTGGGGGAGACCCAGTACTTC. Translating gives CASSRRLAGELGETQYF.